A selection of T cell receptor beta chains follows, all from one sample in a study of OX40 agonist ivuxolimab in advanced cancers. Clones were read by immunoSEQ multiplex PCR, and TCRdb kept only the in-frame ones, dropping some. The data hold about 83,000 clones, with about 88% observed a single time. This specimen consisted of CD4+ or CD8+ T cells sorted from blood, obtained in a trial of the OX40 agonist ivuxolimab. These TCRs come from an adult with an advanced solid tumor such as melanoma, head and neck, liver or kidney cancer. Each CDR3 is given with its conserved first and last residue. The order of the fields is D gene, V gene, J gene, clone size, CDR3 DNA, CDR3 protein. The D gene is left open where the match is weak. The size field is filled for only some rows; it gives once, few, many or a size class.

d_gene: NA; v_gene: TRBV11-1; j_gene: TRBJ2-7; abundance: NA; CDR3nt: TGTGCCAGCAGCTTCTACAGTGGCGAGCAGTACTTC; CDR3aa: CASSFYSGEQYF
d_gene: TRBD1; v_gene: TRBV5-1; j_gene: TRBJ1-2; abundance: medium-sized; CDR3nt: TGCGCCAGCAGCTTGCCAGGGGGCGACTATGGCTACACCTTC; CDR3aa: CASSLPGGDYGYTF
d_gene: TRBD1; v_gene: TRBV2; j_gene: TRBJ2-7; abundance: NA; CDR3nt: TGTGCCAGCAGGACGGGACAGCTTGTCCAGTACGAGCAGTACTTC; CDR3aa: CASRTGQLVQYEQYF
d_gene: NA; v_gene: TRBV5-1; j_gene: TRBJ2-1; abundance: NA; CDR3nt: TGCGCCAGCAGCCGAACAGGGCCCACCGATGCTTACAATGAGCAGTTCTTC; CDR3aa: CASSRTGPTDAYNEQFF
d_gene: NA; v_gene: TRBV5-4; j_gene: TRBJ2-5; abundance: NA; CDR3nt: TGTGCCAGCAGCTTGGCCCCTTCGAACGGGGAGACCCAGTACTTC; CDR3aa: CASSLAPSNGETQYF
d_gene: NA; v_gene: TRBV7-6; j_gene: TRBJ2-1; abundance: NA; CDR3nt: TGTGCCAGCAGCTCCCCGGTGGGGAATGAGCAGTTCTTC; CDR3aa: CASSSPVGNEQFF
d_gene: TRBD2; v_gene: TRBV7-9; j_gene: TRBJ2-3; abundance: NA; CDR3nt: TGTGCCAGCAGCCACACTAGCGGGGGCTCCCATACGCAGTATTTT; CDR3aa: CASSHTSGGSHTQYF
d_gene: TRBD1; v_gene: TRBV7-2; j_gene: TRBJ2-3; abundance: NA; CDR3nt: TGTGCCAGCAGCGCAGAGGGGGCGCGAACGCAGTATTTT; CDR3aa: CASSAEGARTQYF
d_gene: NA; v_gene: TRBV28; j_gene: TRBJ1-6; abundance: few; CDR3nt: TGTGCCAGCAGAGAACCGGGAGGGAAGGGGAATTCACCCCTCCACTTT; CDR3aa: CASREPGGKGNSPLHF
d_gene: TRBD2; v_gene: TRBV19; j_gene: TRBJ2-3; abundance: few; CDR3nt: TGTGCCAGTGAACGGGGGGGATTTCAAACAGATACGCAGTATTTT; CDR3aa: CASERGGFQTDTQYF
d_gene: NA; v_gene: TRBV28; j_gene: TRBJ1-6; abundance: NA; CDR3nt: TGTGCCAGCAGTACGCCAGGGAGGGATTCACCCCTCCACTTT; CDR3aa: CASSTPGRDSPLHF
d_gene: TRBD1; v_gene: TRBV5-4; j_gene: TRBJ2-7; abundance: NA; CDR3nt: TGTGCCAGCAGCCCGGGACAGGATCTTCTTTTAGCCTACGAGCAGTACTTC; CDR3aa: CASSPGQDLLLAYEQYF
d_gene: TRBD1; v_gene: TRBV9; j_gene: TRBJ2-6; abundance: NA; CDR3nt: TGTGCCAGCAGCGCACGACAAAGCCGGGACAGGGGGCCCTCTGGGGCCAACGTCCTGACTTTC; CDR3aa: CASSARQSRDRGPSGANVLTF
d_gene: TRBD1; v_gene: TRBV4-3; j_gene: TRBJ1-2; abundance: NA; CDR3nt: TGCGCCAGCAGCGCGACCGGGACAGGTTACTATGGCTACACCTTC; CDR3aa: CASSATGTGYYGYTF
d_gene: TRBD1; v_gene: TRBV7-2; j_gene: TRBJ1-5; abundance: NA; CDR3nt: TGTGCCAGCAGCTTAGGGACAGGGGGCTGGGAGCCCCAGCATTTT; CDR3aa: CASSLGTGGWEPQHF
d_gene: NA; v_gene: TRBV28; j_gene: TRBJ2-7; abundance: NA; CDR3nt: TGTGCCAGCAGTTTAGGCAGGGGGGACCACGAGCAGTACTTC; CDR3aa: CASSLGRGDHEQYF
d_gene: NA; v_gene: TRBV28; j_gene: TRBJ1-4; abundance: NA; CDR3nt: TGTGCCAGCAGTCTCGGACATCGGGGAGGAAAACTGTTTTTT; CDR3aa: CASSLGHRGGKLFF
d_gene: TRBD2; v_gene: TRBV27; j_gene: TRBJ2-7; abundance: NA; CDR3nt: TGTGCCAGCAGTTTATCAGCCCCCGCGGGGGGCCGCTCCTACGAGCAGTACTTC; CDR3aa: CASSLSAPAGGRSYEQYF
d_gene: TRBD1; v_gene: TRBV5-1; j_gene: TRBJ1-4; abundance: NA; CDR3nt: TGCGCCAGCAGCCCCCAGGGACAGTCTAATGAAAAACTGTTTTTT; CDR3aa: CASSPQGQSNEKLFF
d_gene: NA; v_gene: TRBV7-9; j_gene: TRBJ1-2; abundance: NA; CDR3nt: TGTGCCAGCAGCTTCCCCCGGGGGGGGTACACCTTC; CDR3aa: CASSFPRGGYTF
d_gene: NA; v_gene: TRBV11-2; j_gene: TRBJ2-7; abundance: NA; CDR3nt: TGTGCCAGCAGCTTAATTCAGGGTCGGGACTACGAGCAGTACTTC; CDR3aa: CASSLIQGRDYEQYF
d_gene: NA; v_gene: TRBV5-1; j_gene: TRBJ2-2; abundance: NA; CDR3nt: TGCGCCAGCAGCTTTGGAGGGTTAGGGGACACCGGGGAGCTGTTTTTT; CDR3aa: CASSFGGLGDTGELFF
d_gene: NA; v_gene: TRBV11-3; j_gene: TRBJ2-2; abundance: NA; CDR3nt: TGTGCCAGCAGCAGACCCGGGACCGGGGAGCTGTTTTTT; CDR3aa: CASSRPGTGELFF
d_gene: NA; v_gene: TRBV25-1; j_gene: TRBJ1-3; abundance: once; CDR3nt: TGTGCCAGCAGGGGACCTCTCTCTGGAAACACCATATATTTT; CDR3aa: CASRGPLSGNTIYF
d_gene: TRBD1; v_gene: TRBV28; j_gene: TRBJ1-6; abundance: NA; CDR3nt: TGTGCCAGCAGTCCCTGGGACAGGGAATCACCCCTCCACTTT; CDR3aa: CASSPWDRESPLHF
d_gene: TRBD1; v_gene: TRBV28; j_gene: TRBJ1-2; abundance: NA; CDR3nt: TGTGCCAGCAGTTTGGCGGGACAGGGGGCGAGGGGAGGCTACACCTTC; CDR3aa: CASSLAGQGARGGYTF
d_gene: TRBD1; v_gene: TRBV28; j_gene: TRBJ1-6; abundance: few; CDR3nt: TGTGCCAGCAGTACCGTCTACCACTTCGGACAGGGCGAGGCACCCCTCCACTTT; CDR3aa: CASSTVYHFGQGEAPLHF
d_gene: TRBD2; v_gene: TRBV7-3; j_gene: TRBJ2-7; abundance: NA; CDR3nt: TGTGCCAGCACCTCGGGCCTAGCGGGGGGGCCATCCTACGAGCAGTACTTC; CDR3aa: CASTSGLAGGPSYEQYF
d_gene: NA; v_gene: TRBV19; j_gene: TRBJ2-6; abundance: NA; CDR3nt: TGTGCCAGTAGTATACGGAGGGCTGGGGCCAACGTCCTGACTTTC; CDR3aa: CASSIRRAGANVLTF